These T cell receptor beta chains were read from a single sample in a study of T cells in Graves' hyperthyroidism and ophthalmopathy. TCRdb fed the multiplex PCR reads into MiXCR, producing one record per CDR3 protein. The sample carries 280,000 or so distinct CDR3 sequences, 13% to 15% recorded once. The sample comprised blood. The receptors originated from a woman in her fifties or sixties with Graves' hyperthyroidism that later progressed to Graves' ophthalmopathy. Both conserved end residues are part of each CDR3. A D gene is named only where the DNA matches it firmly. Expanded clones are given a class, and other clones once, few, many or no size at all.

d_gene: -
abundance: many
j_gene: TRBJ2-4
len: 12
v_gene: TRBV30
CDR3aa: CAWSPGTNIQYF
CDR3nt: TGTGCCTGGAGCCCCGGGACAAACATTCAGTACTTC

d_gene: -
abundance: -
j_gene: TRBJ1-5
len: 14
v_gene: TRBV7-9
CDR3aa: CASSPGGGPQPQHF
CDR3nt: TGTGCCAGCAGCCCCGGGGGGGGGCCTCAGCCCCAGCATTTT

d_gene: TRBD1
abundance: few
j_gene: TRBJ1-1
len: 12
v_gene: TRBV27
CDR3aa: CASSLTTGMTFF
CDR3nt: TGTGCCAGCAGTTTAACGACAGGGATGACTTTCTTT

d_gene: -
abundance: many
j_gene: TRBJ2-2
len: 15
v_gene: TRBV28
CDR3aa: CASSFSGAHTGELFF
CDR3nt: TGTGCCAGCAGTTTCTCCGGGGCACACACCGGGGAGCTGTTTTTT

d_gene: -
abundance: -
j_gene: TRBJ2-1
len: 13
v_gene: TRBV20-1
CDR3aa: CSAMGVVNNEQFF
CDR3nt: TGCAGTGCTATGGGTGTGGTCAACAATGAGCAGTTCTTC

d_gene: -
abundance: few
j_gene: TRBJ2-5
len: 16
v_gene: TRBV5-4
CDR3aa: CASREVGDTPGETQYF
CDR3nt: TGTGCCAGCAGGGAGGTAGGGGACACCCCGGGGGAGACCCAGTACTTC

d_gene: -
abundance: many
j_gene: TRBJ2-7
len: 12
v_gene: TRBV20-1
CDR3aa: CSAFRESYEQYF
CDR3nt: TGCAGTGCCTTCAGGGAATCCTACGAGCAGTACTTC

d_gene: -
abundance: many
j_gene: TRBJ2-1
len: 14
v_gene: TRBV27
CDR3aa: CASSLSTAWGEQFF
CDR3nt: TGTGCCAGCAGTTTATCGACGGCCTGGGGTGAGCAGTTCTTC

d_gene: -
abundance: many
j_gene: TRBJ2-1
len: 13
v_gene: TRBV28
CDR3aa: CASSPPSGNEQFF
CDR3nt: TGTGCCAGCAGTCCCCCGAGTGGGAATGAGCAGTTCTTC

d_gene: -
abundance: once
j_gene: TRBJ2-1
len: 13
v_gene: TRBV11-1
CDR3aa: CASSFTGLDEQFF
CDR3nt: TGTGCCAGCAGCTTTACGGGTCTAGATGAGCAGTTCTTC

d_gene: -
abundance: few
j_gene: TRBJ2-5
len: 12
v_gene: TRBV4-2
CDR3aa: CASSQESQGQYF
CDR3nt: TGTGCCAGCAGCCAAGAGTCCCAGGGACAGTACTTC

d_gene: TRBD1
abundance: many
j_gene: TRBJ1-6
len: 15
v_gene: TRBV11-2
CDR3aa: CASSKGGAYNSPLHF
CDR3nt: TGTGCCAGCAGCAAAGGGGGCGCCTATAATTCACCCCTCCACTTT

d_gene: -
abundance: -
j_gene: TRBJ2-3
len: 15
v_gene: TRBV6-1
CDR3aa: CASSRERSSTDTQYF
CDR3nt: TGTGCCAGCTCCCGAGAACGTTCTAGCACAGATACGCAGTATTTT

d_gene: -
abundance: -
j_gene: TRBJ2-7
len: 18
v_gene: TRBV20-1
CDR3aa: CSAPVRSRMHCCSHEQYF
CDR3nt: TGCAGTGCTCCCGTTAGGTCTAGGATGCATTGCTGTAGCCACGAGCAGTACTTC

d_gene: -
abundance: many
j_gene: TRBJ1-1
len: 14
v_gene: TRBV5-1
CDR3aa: CASSLEVEGTEAFF
CDR3nt: TGCGCCAGCAGCTTGGAGGTGGAAGGCACTGAAGCTTTCTTT

d_gene: TRBD1
abundance: many
j_gene: TRBJ2-5
len: 16
v_gene: TRBV27
CDR3aa: CASSFRWTGVLETQYF
CDR3nt: TGTGCCAGCAGTTTTCGTTGGACAGGGGTCCTCGAGACCCAGTACTTC

d_gene: -
abundance: -
j_gene: TRBJ1-4
len: 13
v_gene: TRBV5-5
CDR3aa: CASSTGTLEKLFF
CDR3nt: TGTGCCAGCAGCACCGGGACCCTTGAAAAACTGTTTTTT

d_gene: -
abundance: many
j_gene: TRBJ1-3
len: 13
v_gene: TRBV28
CDR3aa: CASSRGGGNTIYF
CDR3nt: TGTGCCAGCAGTCGAGGGGGTGGAAACACCATATATTTT

d_gene: TRBD2
abundance: -
j_gene: TRBJ2-5
len: 15
v_gene: TRBV20-1
CDR3aa: CSAARDAGASETQYF
CDR3nt: TGCAGTGCTGCCCGAGACGCGGGAGCCTCAGAGACCCAGTACTTC

d_gene: -
abundance: -
j_gene: TRBJ1-1
len: 18
v_gene: TRBV5-1
CDR3aa: CASRPQGSRLLRDTEAFF
CDR3nt: TGCGCCAGCAGGCCCCAGGGGTCGCGACTATTACGCGACACTGAAGCTTTCTTT

d_gene: -
abundance: many
j_gene: TRBJ2-1
len: 16
v_gene: TRBV5-6
CDR3aa: CASSLPPPSSYNEQFF
CDR3nt: TGTGCCAGCAGCTTGCCTCCTCCGAGCTCCTACAATGAGCAGTTCTTC

d_gene: -
abundance: many
j_gene: TRBJ1-1
len: 17
v_gene: TRBV7-2
CDR3aa: CASSLAGGAWSDTEAFF
CDR3nt: TGTGCCAGCAGCTTAGCCGGGGGCGCGTGGTCAGACACTGAAGCTTTCTTT

d_gene: TRBD2
abundance: -
j_gene: TRBJ2-5
len: 15
v_gene: TRBV20-1
CDR3aa: CSATQDSGSQETQYF
CDR3nt: TGCAGTGCTACTCAGGATAGCGGGAGCCAAGAGACCCAGTACTTC

d_gene: -
abundance: -
j_gene: TRBJ1-1
len: 13
v_gene: TRBV20-1
CDR3aa: CSARDKGNLKILF
CDR3nt: TGCAGTGCTAGAGATAAGGGGAATTTGAAGATTCTGTTT

d_gene: TRBD2
abundance: -
j_gene: TRBJ2-2
len: 16
v_gene: TRBV11-1
CDR3aa: CASSSSGRAKIGELFF
CDR3nt: TGTGCCAGCAGCAGTAGCGGGAGGGCCAAAATCGGGGAGCTGTTTTTT

d_gene: TRBD1
abundance: -
j_gene: TRBJ2-1
len: 16
v_gene: TRBV13
CDR3aa: CASSSFDRDAYNEQFF
CDR3nt: TGTGCCAGCAGCTCCTTCGACAGGGATGCCTACAATGAGCAGTTCTTC

d_gene: -
abundance: few
j_gene: TRBJ2-2
len: 13
v_gene: TRBV24-1
CDR3aa: CATSAADTGELFF
CDR3nt: TGTGCCACCAGTGCCGCCGACACCGGGGAGCTGTTTTTT

d_gene: -
abundance: many
j_gene: TRBJ1-3
len: 15
v_gene: TRBV28
CDR3aa: CASSFRWGVGNTIYF
CDR3nt: TGTGCCAGCAGTTTCCGCTGGGGGGTCGGAAACACCATATATTTT

d_gene: -
abundance: many
j_gene: TRBJ1-6
len: 14
v_gene: TRBV5-1
CDR3aa: CASSTGQIAAPLHF
CDR3nt: TGCGCCAGCAGTACTGGACAGATCGCGGCACCCCTCCACTTT

d_gene: -
abundance: many
j_gene: TRBJ2-4
len: 14
v_gene: TRBV12-3/TRBV12-4
CDR3aa: CASRSHAGPNIQYF
CDR3nt: TGTGCCAGCAGGTCCCATGCAGGGCCAAACATTCAGTACTTC